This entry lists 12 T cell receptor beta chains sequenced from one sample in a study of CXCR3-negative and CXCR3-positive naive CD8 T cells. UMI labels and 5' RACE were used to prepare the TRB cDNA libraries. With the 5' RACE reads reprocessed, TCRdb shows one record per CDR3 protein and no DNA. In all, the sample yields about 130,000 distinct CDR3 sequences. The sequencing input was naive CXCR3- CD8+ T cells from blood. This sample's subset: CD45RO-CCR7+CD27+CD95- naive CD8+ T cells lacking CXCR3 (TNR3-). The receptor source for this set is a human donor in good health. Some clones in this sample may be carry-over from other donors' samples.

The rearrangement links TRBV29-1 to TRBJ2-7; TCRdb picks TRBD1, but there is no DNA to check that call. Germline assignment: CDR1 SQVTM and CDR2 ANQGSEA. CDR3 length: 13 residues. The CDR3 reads CSVERAQGDEQYF.

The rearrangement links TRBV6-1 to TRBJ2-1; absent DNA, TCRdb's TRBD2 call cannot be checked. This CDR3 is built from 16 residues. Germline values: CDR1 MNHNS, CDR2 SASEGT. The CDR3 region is CASSELWGTGGNEQFF.

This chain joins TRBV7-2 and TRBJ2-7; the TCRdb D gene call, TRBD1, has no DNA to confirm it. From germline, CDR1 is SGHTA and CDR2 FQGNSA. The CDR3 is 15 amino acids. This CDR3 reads CASSPFGGEPYEQYF. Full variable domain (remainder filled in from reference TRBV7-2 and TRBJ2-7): GAGVSQSPSNKVTEKGKDVELRCDPISGHTALYWYRQSLGQGLEFLIYFQGNSAPDKSGLPSDRFSAERTGGSVSTLTIQRTQQEDSAVYLCASSPFGGEPYEQYFGPGTRLTVT.

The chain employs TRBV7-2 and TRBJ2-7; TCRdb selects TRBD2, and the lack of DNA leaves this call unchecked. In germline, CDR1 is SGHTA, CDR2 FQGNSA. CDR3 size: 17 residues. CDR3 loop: CASSESGWRDRTYEQYF. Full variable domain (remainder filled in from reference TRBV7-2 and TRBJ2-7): GAGVSQSPSNKVTEKGKDVELRCDPISGHTALYWYRQSLGQGLEFLIYFQGNSAPDKSGLPSDRFSAERTGGSVSTLTIQRTQQEDSAVYLCASSESGWRDRTYEQYFGPGTRLTVT.

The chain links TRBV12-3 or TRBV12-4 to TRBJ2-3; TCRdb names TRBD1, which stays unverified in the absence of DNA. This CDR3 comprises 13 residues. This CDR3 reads CASRTGSTDTQYF.

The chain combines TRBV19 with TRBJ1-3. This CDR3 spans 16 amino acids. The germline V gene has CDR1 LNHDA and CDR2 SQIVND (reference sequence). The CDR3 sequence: CASSILYLQPGNTIYF. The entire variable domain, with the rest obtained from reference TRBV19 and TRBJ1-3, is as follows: DGGITQSPKYLFRKEGQNVTLSCEQNLNHDAMYWYRQDPGQGLRLIYYSQIVNDFQKGDIAEGYSVSREKKESFPLTVTSAQKNPTAFYLCASSILYLQPGNTIYFGEGSWLTVV.

The CDR3 sequence is CASTRGEGDTQYF. The chain has TRBV5-1 and TRBJ2-3; TCRdb gives TRBD2 as the D gene, but with no DNA this cannot be confirmed. The CDR3 is 13 amino acids. Germline V gives CDR1 SGHRS, CDR2 YFSETQ.

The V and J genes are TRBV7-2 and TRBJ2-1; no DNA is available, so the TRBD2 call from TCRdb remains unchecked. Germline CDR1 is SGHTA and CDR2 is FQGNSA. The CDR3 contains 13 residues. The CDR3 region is CASRTSGGDEQFF.

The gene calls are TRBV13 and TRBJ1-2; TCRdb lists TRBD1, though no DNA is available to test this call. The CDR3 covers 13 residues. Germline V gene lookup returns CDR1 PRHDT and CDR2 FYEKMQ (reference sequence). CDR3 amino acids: CASSSRDHSGYTF.

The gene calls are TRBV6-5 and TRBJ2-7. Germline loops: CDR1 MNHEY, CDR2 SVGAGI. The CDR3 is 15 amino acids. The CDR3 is CASSYEGFSSYEQYF.

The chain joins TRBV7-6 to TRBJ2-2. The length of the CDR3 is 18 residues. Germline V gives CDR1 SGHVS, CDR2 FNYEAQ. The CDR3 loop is CASSLGLEHPTNTGELFF.

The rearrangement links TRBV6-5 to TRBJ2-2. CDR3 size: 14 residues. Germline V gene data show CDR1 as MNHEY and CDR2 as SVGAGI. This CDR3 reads CASSYSWDPGELFF.